The 17 T cell receptor beta chains presented below share a single source sample, sequenced in a study of blood T cell repertoires in COVID-19. The assay was immunoSEQ multiplex PCR, and TCRdb's table has in-frame clones only and misses some. The sample records about 140,000 clones, 81% being singletons. Sequenced material: peripheral blood. These receptors originate from a woman aged 60 to 75 with active or convalescent COVID-19.

The chain carries TRBV6-5 and TRBJ2-2, with TRBD2 identical over 7 bases. Germline V gene data show CDR1 as MNHEY and CDR2 as SVGAGI. CDR3 size: 15 residues. The trim removed 6 bases at V and 0 bases at J, leaving 4 bases unmatched. DNA for the CDR3: TGTGCCAGCAGGGGCGCGGGGGCGAACACCGGGGAGCTGTTTTTT. Amino acid sequence: CASRGAGANTGELFF.

The chain employs TRBV18 and TRBJ2-1; TRBD1 is a possible D gene (5 bases). From germline, CDR1 is KGHSH and CDR2 LQKENI. This CDR3 region has 14 residues. The V end lost 8 bases, the J end lost 0 bases, and 11 bases lay between the germline ends. The CDR3 nucleotides are TGTGCCAGCCTCGACAGTAGCTCCTACAATGAGCAGTTCTTC. Its translation is CASLDSSSYNEQFF.

The chain carries TRBV27 and TRBJ1-5, with D unclear. The germline CDR1 and CDR2 sequences are MNHEY and SMNVEV (reference sequence). There are 13 residues in the CDR3. V was clipped by 4 bases and J by 4 bases, with 8 bases between them. The CDR3, as DNA: TGTGCCAGCAGTTCAATTTTTAATCAGCCCCAGCATTTT. Protein sequence: CASSSIFNQPQHF.

This clone has just one count. The gene calls are TRBV29-1 and TRBJ2-7, with 10 bases matching TRBD1. The CDR3 is 18 residues long. J lost 0 bases, V lost 7 bases, and 18 bases had no gene match. The germline CDR1 and CDR2 sequences are SQVTM and ANQGSEA. CDR3 DNA: TGCAGCGCCCTAAATCCGGGACAGGGGTTTAGCGACTCCTACGAGCAGTACTTC. Its protein product is CSALNPGQGFSDSYEQYF.

This rearrangement joins TRBV5-1 to TRBJ2-1, with a weak D call TRBD1 (5 bases). V was shortened by 5 bases and J by 9 bases, with 12 bases between the two germline ends. The CDR3 runs 12 residues. The germline V gene has CDR1 SGHRS and CDR2 YFSETQ. CDR3 DNA sequence: TGCGCCAGCAGTTTCGACAGATCTGAGCAGTTCTTC. Protein product: CASSFDRSEQFF. The variable domain in full, completed from reference TRBV5-1 and TRBJ2-1, reads KAGVTQTPRYLIKTRGQQVTLSCSPISGHRSVSWYQQTPGQGLQFLFEYFSETQRNKGNFPGRFSGRQFSNSRSEMNVSTLELGDSALYLCASSFDRSEQFFGPGTRLTVL.

The chain uses TRBV15 and TRBJ2-1, with D possibly matching TRBD2 (5 bases). The germline V and J ends were trimmed by 0 bases and 4 bases, with 7 bases remaining between them. CDR3 size: 14 residues. The germline V gene encodes CDR1 LNHNV and CDR2 YYDKDF (reference sequence). CDR3 coding DNA: TGTGCCACCAGCAGAGATGGGGAGTACAATGAGCAGTTCTTC. Protein sequence: CATSRDGEYNEQFF.

This chain links TRBV2 with TRBJ2-5, with 8 bases lining up with TRBD1. The J segment lost 2 bases and the V segment lost 6 bases, leaving 2 bases of the junction unmatched. Germline V gene data show CDR1 as SNHLY and CDR2 as FYNNEI. The CDR3 has 13 amino acids. The chain's CDR3 is CASRDRGQETQYF. DNA for the CDR3: TGTGCCAGCAGAGACAGGGGACAAGAGACCCAGTACTTC. Full variable domain (missing parts from reference TRBV2 and TRBJ2-5): EPEVTQTPSHQVTQMGQEVILRCVPISNHLYFYWYRQILGQKVEFLVSFYNNEISEKSEIFDDQFSVERPDGSNFTLKIRSTKLEDSAMYFCASRDRGQETQYFGPGTRLLVL.

This clone was counted between two and nine times. The chain is built from TRBV7-9 and TRBJ1-1; D ambiguous. The V end was cut by 4 bases, the J end by 1 base, with 7 bases between. The CDR3 spans 13 residues. The V gene's germline CDR1 is SEHNR and CDR2 FQNEAQ (reference sequence). The DNA of the CDR3 is TGTGCCAGCAGCTGGGCAGGGAACACTGAAGCTTTCTTT. This sequence encodes CASSWAGNTEAFF.

The gene calls are TRBV5-5 and TRBJ2-1; D might be TRBD2 (6 bases). CDR1 and CDR2 (germline): SGHKS, YYEKEE (reference sequence). Trimming took off 0 bases at V and 12 bases at J, with 19 bases between the two ends. The CDR3 has 15 residues. The CDR3 coding sequence is TGTGCCAGCAGCTTGGTAGGAGGGGCGACCGGCGGGCAGTTCTTC. It translates to CASSLVGGATGGQFF.

This clone was recorded a few times. The chain carries TRBV5-1 and TRBJ2-1; D uncertain. The V end was cut by 1 base, the J end by 0 bases, with 11 bases between. Germline CDR1 SGHRS, CDR2 YFSETQ. This CDR3 region has 16 residues. CDR3 in amino acids: CASSLRVASSYNEQFF. CDR3 in DNA: TGCGCCAGCAGCTTGCGGGTCGCTAGCTCCTACAATGAGCAGTTCTTC.

The chain uses TRBV7-3 and TRBJ2-1; the match to TRBD2 covers 8 bases. V lost 3 bases to trimming and J lost 6 bases; unmatched junction nucleotides: 7. Germline V gene data show CDR1 as SGHTA and CDR2 as FQGTGA. The CDR3 covers 15 residues. CDR3 sequence reads: CASSFAPAGGNEQFF. The CDR3 DNA reads as TGTGCCAGCAGCTTCGCCCCTGCGGGAGGCAATGAGCAGTTCTTC.

The table lists this clone with a count of one. The V gene is TRBV11-2, the J gene TRBJ2-1; no reliable D call. Between the trimmed V and J ends, which lost 4 bases and 8 bases, there was a span of 24 bases. Germline lookup yields CDR1 SGHAT and CDR2 FQNNGV. The CDR3 has 17 amino acids. The CDR3: CASSSRPPSDFEDEQFF. CDR3 DNA: TGTGCCAGCAGCTCCCGTCCGCCAAGTGACTTTGAGGATGAGCAGTTCTTC.

The V gene is TRBV4-1, the J gene TRBJ1-2; 9 bases are a match to TRBD1. The germline gives CDR1 MGHRA, CDR2 YSYEKL. This CDR3 has 15 amino acids. V shed 4 bases and J 8 bases; nucleotides not matched to a gene: 11. CDR3 bases: TGCGCCAGCAGCCCCCGTGGACAGGGGCTCTTGGGCTACACCTTC. Translated: CASSPRGQGLLGYTF.

V usage is TRBV13 and J usage is TRBJ2-7; 13 bases line up with TRBD2. This CDR3 contains 18 residues. V was clipped by 5 bases and J by 3 bases; unmatched bases: 13. Germline CDR1 PRHDT, CDR2 FYEKMQ (reference sequence). The CDR3 loop is CASSLARLAGGPHYEQYF. CDR3 nucleotide sequence: TGTGCCAGCAGCCTAGCCAGACTAGCGGGGGGCCCCCACTACGAGCAGTACTTC.

V and J are TRBV5-1 and TRBJ1-1, with 9 bases lining up with TRBD1. V was pared by 2 bases and J by 11 bases, with 7 bases of the junction left unmatched. This CDR3 is built from 13 residues. CDR1 and CDR2 from the germline V gene are SGHRS and YFSETQ. This chain's CDR3 is CASSFEGQGYAFF. The CDR3 DNA follows: TGCGCCAGCAGCTTCGAAGGACAGGGGTATGCTTTCTTT. The whole variable domain, filled in from reference TRBV5-1 and TRBJ1-1, reads KAGVTQTPRYLIKTRGQQVTLSCSPISGHRSVSWYQQTPGQGLQFLFEYFSETQRNKGNFPGRFSGRQFSNSRSEMNVSTLELGDSALYLCASSFEGQGYAFFGQGTRLTVV.

The chain combines TRBV19 with TRBJ1-1, with D perhaps matching TRBD1 (6 bases). CDR1 is LNHDA and CDR2 is SQIVND in the germline V gene (reference sequence). V was pared by 7 bases and J by 1 base, with 13 bases between. This CDR3 spans 14 amino acids. Written as DNA, the CDR3 is TGTGCCAGTAAAAGAGGGGGACCGAACACTGAAGCTTTCTTT. Protein sequence: CASKRGGPNTEAFF.

The chain employs TRBV5-5 and TRBJ1-2; 8 nucleotides match TRBD1. In germline, CDR1 is SGHKS, CDR2 YYEKEE (reference sequence). The V segment lost 3 bases and the J segment 4 bases; nucleotides outside the gene matches: 17. This CDR3 is 18 amino acids long. The CDR3 bases are TGTGCCAGCAGCTCTGGACAGGGAAACCTAAAACCGGCCTATGGCTACACCTTC. This sequence encodes CASSSGQGNLKPAYGYTF.